Listed below are T cell receptor beta chains from one sample, sequenced in a study of blood T cell repertoires in COVID-19. Libraries were prepared by immunoSEQ multiplex PCR; TCRdb keeps only in-frame clonotypes and omits some of them. The sample records roughly 70,000 clones, over 75% being singletons. Sequenced material: peripheral blood. The receptors shown here come from a man between 65 and 85 years old with active or convalescent COVID-19. Both conserved end residues are part of each CDR3. The D gene is left open where the match is weak. Only part of the rows carry a size: once, few, many, or a class if the clone is expanded.

TRBV3-1/TRBV3-2,NA,TRBJ2-3,NA,TGTGCCAGCAGCCAAGATCCCTCCGGGGATACGCAGTATTTT,CASSQDPSGDTQYF
TRBV19,TRBD2,TRBJ2-2,few,TGTGCCAGTAGTGTGGGACTAGCGGGGGGATCGAACACCGGGGAGCTGTTTTTT,CASSVGLAGGSNTGELFF
TRBV27,NA,TRBJ2-2,NA,TGTGCCAGCAGTTTAAACTCCCAGAACACCGGGGAGCTGTTTTTT,CASSLNSQNTGELFF
TRBV4-1,NA,TRBJ2-5,NA,TGCGCCAGCAGCCATCAGGGCCCGAGGAAAGAGACCCAGTACTTC,CASSHQGPRKETQYF
TRBV10-1,NA,TRBJ1-1,NA,TGCGCCAGCAGTGATCCAAGCATGAACACTGAAGCTTTCTTT,CASSDPSMNTEAFF
TRBV2,TRBD2,TRBJ2-3,NA,TGTGCCAGCAGTAAAGGGACTAGCGATACGCAGTATTTT,CASSKGTSDTQYF
TRBV27,NA,TRBJ2-5,NA,TGTGCCAGCAGCCCCTCCGGGACATCCAGGACCCAGTACTTC,CASSPSGTSRTQYF
TRBV30,NA,TRBJ2-3,NA,TGTGCCTGGAGTGTACCGTGGGCCAGGGGCACAGATACGCAGTATTTT,CAWSVPWARGTDTQYF
TRBV19,TRBD1,TRBJ1-1,once,TGTGCCAGTAATGGGAGGACAGGGGGAGAAGCTTTCTTT,CASNGRTGGEAFF
TRBV6-6,NA,TRBJ1-4,once,TGTGCCAGCAGTTACGAGGGAGAAAAACTGTTTTTT,CASSYEGEKLFF
TRBV6-5,NA,TRBJ2-7,NA,TGTGCCAGCAGTTACCTCCAGTCCTACGAGCAGTACTTC,CASSYLQSYEQYF
TRBV5-1,NA,TRBJ1-1,NA,TGCGCCAGCAGCCGGGGGACCGGGTTAGGCACTGAAGCTTTCTTT,CASSRGTGLGTEAFF
TRBV27,TRBD2,TRBJ2-7,NA,TGTGCCAGCAGTTTAGGGATTCTAGCGGGGGACGAGCAGTACTTC,CASSLGILAGDEQYF
TRBV19,TRBD1,TRBJ1-2,NA,TGTGCCAGTAGTCCCTCCCGGGTGGGACAGGGGTATGGCTACACCTTC,CASSPSRVGQGYGYTF
TRBV28,NA,TRBJ2-1,NA,TGTGCCAGCAGTGACAACTGGGCATCGCAGTTCTTC,CASSDNWASQFF
TRBV6-5,TRBD1,TRBJ1-4,NA,TGTGCCAGCAGTAAAACCGGGACAGGGTCTGGGAAACTGTTTTTT,CASSKTGTGSGKLFF
TRBV28,TRBD1,TRBJ1-6,NA,TGTGCCAGCAGGTCCACAGGGGGCGCCTTCCCCCTCCACTTT,CASRSTGGAFPLHF
TRBV7-8,NA,TRBJ2-2,NA,TGTGCCAGCAGCGTAAACAGGATCACCGGGGAGCTGTTTTTT,CASSVNRITGELFF
TRBV28,NA,TRBJ1-5,NA,TGTGCCGCCAGGGATAGCAATCAGCCCCAGCATTTT,CAARDSNQPQHF
TRBV11-2,NA,TRBJ1-5,NA,TGTGCCAGCAGCTTAGATCAGGGAAATCAGCCCCAGCATTTT,CASSLDQGNQPQHF
TRBV14,TRBD2,TRBJ2-5,NA,TGTGCCAGCAGCCTTACTAGCGGGGCGGAGACCCAGTACTTC,CASSLTSGAETQYF
TRBV28,TRBD1,TRBJ1-1,NA,TGTGCCAGCAGTTTATATCCGGGGACAGGGGGATATACTGAAGCTTTCTTT,CASSLYPGTGGYTEAFF
TRBV4-1,NA,TRBJ2-1,NA,TGCGCCAGCTGTTATAGAGAGACTAGCTACAATGAGCAGTTCTTC,CASCYRETSYNEQFF
TRBV10-3,NA,TRBJ1-2,NA,TGTGCCATCAGCCCCCCTATTGACTATGGCTACACCTTC,CAISPPIDYGYTF
TRBV20-1,NA,TRBJ1-5,NA,TGCAGTGCTAGTGCTCCCGGGGGTCAGCCCCAGCATTTT,CSASAPGGQPQHF
TRBV5-4,NA,TRBJ1-2,NA,TGTGCCAGCAGCTTGCAGGCCAGATACACCTTC,CASSLQARYTF
TRBV11-3,NA,TRBJ2-1,NA,TGTGCCAGCAGCTCAGGGGGGATCTCCTACAATGAGCAGTTCTTC,CASSSGGISYNEQFF
TRBV2,NA,TRBJ2-7,NA,TGTGCCAGCACCTCCAATCGGGACTCCTCCTACGAGCAGTACTTC,CASTSNRDSSYEQYF
TRBV3-1/TRBV3-2,TRBD2,TRBJ2-7,NA,TGTGCCAGCAGCCAAGGGGCTAGCGGGAGCTTCGAGCAGTACTTC,CASSQGASGSFEQYF
TRBV12-3/TRBV12-4,NA,TRBJ2-7,NA,TGTGCCAGCAGAGCTACAGGAACCTACGAGCAGTACTTC,CASRATGTYEQYF
TRBV10-2,NA,TRBJ2-6,NA,TGCGCCAGCAGTGGGGCAGGAAGTATCTCTGGGGCCAACGTCCTGACTTTC,CASSGAGSISGANVLTF
TRBV19,TRBD1,TRBJ2-5,NA,TGTGCCAGTAGTCGGGACAGGCAAAGCGGAGAGACCCAGTACTTC,CASSRDRQSGETQYF
TRBV2,TRBD1,TRBJ1-5,NA,TGTGCCAGCAGTGCTGGAGGGGGCTATCAGCCCCAGCATTTT,CASSAGGGYQPQHF
TRBV30,NA,TRBJ2-1,NA,TGTGCCTGGAGCCCCGGGTTTAGCTCCTACAATGAGCAGTTCTTC,CAWSPGFSSYNEQFF
TRBV6-5,NA,TRBJ2-5,NA,TGTGCCAGCAGTTACCCTGGGGGCCGAGAGACCCAGTACTTC,CASSYPGGRETQYF
TRBV6-6,TRBD2,TRBJ2-3,NA,TGTGCCAGCAGTTACTCAGCGGGAGGCGGCACAGATACGCAGTATTTT,CASSYSAGGGTDTQYF
TRBV7-9,TRBD2,TRBJ2-1,NA,TGTGCCAGCAGCGTACTAGCGGGAGCTTTAAATGAGCAGTTCTTC,CASSVLAGALNEQFF
TRBV5-1,TRBD2,TRBJ2-1,NA,TGCGCCAGCAGCTTGGTAGCGGGAGGTAATGAGCAGTTCTTC,CASSLVAGGNEQFF
TRBV7-3,TRBD2,TRBJ2-2,NA,TGTGCCAGCTCGACTAGCGGATCCACCGGGGAGCTGTTTTTT,CASSTSGSTGELFF
TRBV10-3,TRBD1,TRBJ2-2,NA,TGTGCCACTTGGACAGGGCTATCGAACACCGGGGAGCTGTTTTTT,CATWTGLSNTGELFF
TRBV11-3,NA,TRBJ1-2,NA,TGTGCCAGCAGCTTAGACGGGAGGGGAGTAACGGAGCTCACCTTC,CASSLDGRGVTELTF
TRBV19,TRBD2,TRBJ2-1,once,TGTGCCAGTAGTAAGATAGCGGGAGGGCCTAATGAGCAGTTCTTC,CASSKIAGGPNEQFF
TRBV19,NA,TRBJ1-6,NA,TGTGCCAGTAGTGTCGTGGGGGGGCCCAATTCACCCCTCCACTTT,CASSVVGGPNSPLHF
TRBV6-6,NA,TRBJ2-7,NA,TGTGCCAGCAGTTACTCGAGCTACGAGCAGTACTTC,CASSYSSYEQYF
TRBV7-9,NA,TRBJ1-1,once,TGTGCCAGCAGCTTAGTAGCGCCGAACACTGAAGCTTTCTTT,CASSLVAPNTEAFF
TRBV5-1,NA,TRBJ2-5,NA,TGCGCCAGCAGCTTGGAGCTGGAGACCCAGTACTTC,CASSLELETQYF
TRBV28,TRBD1,TRBJ1-4,NA,TGTGCCAGCAGCCCAGGGGGCAGGGGATTAAGGTTTTCGTACGAAAAACTGTTTTTT,CASSPGGRGLRFSYEKLFF
TRBV5-1,TRBD2,TRBJ2-2,NA,TGCGCCAGCAGCTTAGGCGGGGGGGCCGTAACCGGGGAGCTGTTTTTT,CASSLGGGAVTGELFF
TRBV2,TRBD2,TRBJ2-1,NA,TGTGCCAGCAGGGGACTAGCGGGGGCCCTAAGCTCCTACAATGAGCAGTTCTTC,CASRGLAGALSSYNEQFF
TRBV5-5,TRBD1,TRBJ2-5,NA,TGTGCCAGCAGCTTGTGGGACAGGGAGACCCAGTACTTC,CASSLWDRETQYF
TRBV21-1,NA,TRBJ1-3,NA,TGTGCCAGCAGCGCCCGGGGCAGGGGAGCGCCTGAGACTGGAAACACCATATATTTT,CASSARGRGAPETGNTIYF
TRBV10-1,NA,TRBJ2-5,NA,TGCGCCAGCAGTGAGACAAAAAAAGAGACCCAGTACTTC,CASSETKKETQYF
TRBV5-1,TRBD1,TRBJ2-5,NA,TGCGCCAGCAGCTTAGACAGGGAGTTCGAGACCCAGTACTTC,CASSLDREFETQYF
TRBV5-1,TRBD1,TRBJ1-6,NA,TGCGCCAGCAGCTTGGGAACAGGGGGCGAGTCACCCCTCCACTTT,CASSLGTGGESPLHF
TRBV2,NA,TRBJ1-3,NA,TGTGCCAGCAGTGCCGACAGGTACTCTGGAAACACCATATATTTT,CASSADRYSGNTIYF